This T cell receptor (beta chain) was captured in a study of identical twins. General study findings and limits: Out-of-frame alpha sequences that twins shared showed excess low generation probability.

This clonotype was recorded at least ten times. Its antigen remains unidentified. With template switching, a universal primer site was added, and the cDNA carried unique molecular identifiers. TCRdb re-derived calls from the 5' RACE reads in MiXCR, one entry per CDR3 protein. The table lists hundreds of thousands of distinct CDR3 sequences, less than 9.5% of them singletons, with roughly 7% in the top ten. Trimming removed 3 bases from V and 9 bases from J, with 22 bases in between. CDR3 size: 16 residues. Germline-derived CDR1 and CDR2 are SGDLS and YYNGEE. The sample was also linked to a second study, of yellow fever vaccine responses in identical twins.

This clonotype originated in a woman in her late teens or twenties in good health. The V call is TRBV9, the J call TRBJ2-1, with a possible D match to TRBD2 (8 bases). The sample was CD8+ T cells sorted from blood. CDR3 nucleotides: TGTGCCAGCAGCGCCCCAAGGGGGCGGGAGGCAACTGAGCAGTTCTTC. Residues: CASSAPRGREATEQFF.